These 2 T cell receptor beta chains were sequenced from one sample in a study of control samples from healthy donors and cancer patients. The assay was immunoSEQ multiplex PCR, and TCRdb's table has in-frame clones only and misses some. The table shows some 70,000 clones, with more than 80% occurring only once. The sequencing sample was made of PBMCs. The origin of the receptors is a woman between 45 and 65 years old with lung cancer.

The chain carries TRBV5-6 and TRBJ1-2, with TRBD1 matching over 9 bases. V was clipped by 3 bases and J by 7 bases; unmatched bases: 10. The CDR3 length is 15 residues. CDR1 is SGHDT, CDR2 YYEEEE, per germline. CDR3 DNA sequence: TGTGCCAGCAGCTCAACGATGTGGACAGGGGCTGGCTACACCTTC. As protein: CASSSTMWTGAGYTF.

This sequence joins TRBV6-4 and TRBJ1-6; no definite D call. Per the germline V gene, CDR1 is MRHNA and CDR2 is SNTAGT. CDR3 length: 13 residues. V lost 6 bases, J lost 9 bases, and 12 bases lay in between. In DNA, the CDR3 is TGTGCCAGCAGGCCCCTCCCCGGTTCACCCCTCCACTTT. Protein sequence: CASRPLPGSPLHF.